The clone carrying this TCR beta chain is a singleton in its sample. CDR3 size: 15 residues. From germline, CDR1 is MNHEY and CDR2 SVGAGI. With 6 bases removed from V and 6 bases from J, the gap between germline ends came to 17 bases. The data were taken from a study of OX40 agonist ivuxolimab in advanced cancers. Overall study: Checkpoint inhibitors had been given previously to about 40% of patients.

Assay: immunoSEQ multiplex PCR; the TCRdb copy retains only in-frame clones and omits some. The sample lists about 50,000 clones, 89% occurring once. The sequencing here drew on CD4+ or CD8+ T cells sorted from blood, taken in a trial of the OX40 agonist ivuxolimab. The clonotype was recovered from an adult with an advanced solid tumor such as melanoma, head and neck, liver or kidney cancer. This chain connects TRBV6-5 to TRBJ1-4; no clear D gene. CDR3 nucleotide sequence: TGTGCCAGCAGAACCGACACCGAGGGATATGAAAAACTGTTTTTT. The encoded protein is CASRTDTEGYEKLFF.